This record concerns one TCR beta chain sequence. The antigen remains undetermined. V lost 2 bases and J 4 bases, leaving 20 bases between the germline ends. Germline values: CDR1 MGHDK, CDR2 SYGVNS. CDR3 length: 17 amino acids. The data were obtained in a study of T cell responses to AZD1222 COVID-19 vaccine. TCRdb's table, derived via immunoSEQ multiplex PCR, lists solely in-frame clones and lacks some. The sample includes 80,000 to 130,000 clones, about 89% of them seen just once. General study points: Unmutated regions of variants are reportedly targeted by nearly half of spike-specific TCRs. AZD1222 recipients seropositive at baseline numbered only 6 or 7.

V is TRBV25-1 and J is TRBJ2-5; D tentatively fits TRBD1 or TRBD2 (6 bases each). The material was peripheral blood, obtained on day 0 of AZD1222 vaccination. The source is an adult in good health. The chain's CDR3 is CASSEPLWLRGGETQYF. For the CDR3, the DNA is TGTGCCAGCAGTGAACCCCTGTGGCTCAGGGGAGGAGAGACCCAGTACTTC.